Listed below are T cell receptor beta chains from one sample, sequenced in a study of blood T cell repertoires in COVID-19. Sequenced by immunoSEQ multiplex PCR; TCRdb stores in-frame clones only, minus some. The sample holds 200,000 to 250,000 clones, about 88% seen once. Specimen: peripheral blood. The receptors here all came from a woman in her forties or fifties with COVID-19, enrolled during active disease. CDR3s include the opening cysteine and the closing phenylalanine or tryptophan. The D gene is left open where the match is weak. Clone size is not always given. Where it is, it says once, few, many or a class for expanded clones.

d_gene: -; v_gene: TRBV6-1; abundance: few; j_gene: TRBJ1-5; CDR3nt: TGTGCCAGCAGTGAAGGAGGGTATTGGGGCAATCAGCCCCAGCATTTT; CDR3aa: CASSEGGYWGNQPQHF
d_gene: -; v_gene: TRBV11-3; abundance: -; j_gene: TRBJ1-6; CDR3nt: TGTGCCAGCAGCTTAAGTAGTCGGGGTACGGTTTCACCCCTCCACTTT; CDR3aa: CASSLSSRGTVSPLHF
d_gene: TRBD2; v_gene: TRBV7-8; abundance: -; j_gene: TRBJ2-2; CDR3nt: TGTGCCAGCAGCCTCGGACTAGCGGGGGGGTACACCGGGGAGCTGTTTTTT; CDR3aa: CASSLGLAGGYTGELFF
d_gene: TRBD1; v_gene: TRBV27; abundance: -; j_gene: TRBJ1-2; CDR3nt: TGTGCCAGCAAGGGACAGGACTATGGCTACACCTTC; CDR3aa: CASKGQDYGYTF
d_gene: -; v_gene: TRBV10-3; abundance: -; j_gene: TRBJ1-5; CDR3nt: TGTGCCATCAGTGAGAAAGGACAGAGGATTAATCAGCCCCAGCATTTT; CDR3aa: CAISEKGQRINQPQHF
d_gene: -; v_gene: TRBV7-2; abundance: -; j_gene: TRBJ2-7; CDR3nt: TGTGCCAGCAGCTCCCGGGGGCGGGGGATTGGTTCCTACGAGCAGTACTTC; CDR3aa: CASSSRGRGIGSYEQYF
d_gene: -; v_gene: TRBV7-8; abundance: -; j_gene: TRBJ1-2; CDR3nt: TGTGCCAGCAGCTTAGAGAGGGAGTATGGCTACACCTTC; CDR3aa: CASSLEREYGYTF
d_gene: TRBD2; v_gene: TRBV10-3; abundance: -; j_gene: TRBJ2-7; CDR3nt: TGTGCCATCAGTGAGGCGACTAGCGGGGTGGCCTACGAGCAGTACTTC; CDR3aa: CAISEATSGVAYEQYF
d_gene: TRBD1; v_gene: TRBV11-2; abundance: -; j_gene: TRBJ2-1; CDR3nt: TGTGCCAGCAGCTTAGTTACAGGGGGACCCTACAATGAGCAGTTCTTC; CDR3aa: CASSLVTGGPYNEQFF
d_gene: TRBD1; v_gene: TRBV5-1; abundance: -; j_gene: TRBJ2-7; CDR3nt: TGCGCCAGCAGCCCATGGACAGGTCTGAGCTCCTACGAGCAGTACTTC; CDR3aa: CASSPWTGLSSYEQYF
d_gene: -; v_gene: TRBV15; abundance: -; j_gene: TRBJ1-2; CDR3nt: TGTGCCACCAGCAGCCACCATAGTACAGGGAACTATGGCTACACCTTC; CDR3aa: CATSSHHSTGNYGYTF
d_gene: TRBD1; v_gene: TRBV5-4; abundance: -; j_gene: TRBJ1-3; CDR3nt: TGTGCCAGCAGGAGAACAGGGGGCGCGTCGGGAAACACCATATATTTT; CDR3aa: CASRRTGGASGNTIYF
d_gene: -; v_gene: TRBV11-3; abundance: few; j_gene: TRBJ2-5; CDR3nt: TGTGCCAGCAGCCTAAGGCCGGCGGGGCGAGGGGAGACCCAGTACTTC; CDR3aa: CASSLRPAGRGETQYF
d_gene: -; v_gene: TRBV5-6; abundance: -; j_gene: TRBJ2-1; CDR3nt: TGTGCCAGCAACCAGATCCAACTCCGGGACTTCTACAATGAGCAGTTCTTC; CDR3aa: CASNQIQLRDFYNEQFF
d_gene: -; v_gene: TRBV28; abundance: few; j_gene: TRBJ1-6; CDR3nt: TGTGCCAGCAATCTCCGGGCCGGGGGTTCACCCCTCCACTTT; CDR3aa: CASNLRAGGSPLHF
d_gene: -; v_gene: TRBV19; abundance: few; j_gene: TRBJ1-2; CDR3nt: TGTGCCAGTAGTATAGAAGGTAGGGGAAGGCATGGCTACACCTTC; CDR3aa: CASSIEGRGRHGYTF
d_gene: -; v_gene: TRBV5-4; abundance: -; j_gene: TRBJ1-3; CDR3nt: TGTGCCAGCAGCTTTGACAGGTCTGGAAACACCATATATTTT; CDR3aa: CASSFDRSGNTIYF
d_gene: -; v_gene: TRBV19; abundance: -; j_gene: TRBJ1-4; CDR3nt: TGTGCCAGTAGTAACGCCGGGACAACTAATGAAAAACTGTTTTTT; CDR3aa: CASSNAGTTNEKLFF
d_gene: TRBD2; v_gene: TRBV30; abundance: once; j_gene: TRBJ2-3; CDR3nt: TGTGCCTGGAGCCCCGGGACTAGCGGGGTGGCGACAGATACGCAGTATTTT; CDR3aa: CAWSPGTSGVATDTQYF
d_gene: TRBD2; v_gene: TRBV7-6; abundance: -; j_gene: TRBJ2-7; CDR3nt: TGTGCCAGCAGCTCCATCCGGACTAGCGGGGACTACGAGCAGTACTTC; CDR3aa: CASSSIRTSGDYEQYF
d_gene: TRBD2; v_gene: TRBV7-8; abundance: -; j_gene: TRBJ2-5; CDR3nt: TGTGCCAGCAGCTTTTTCCTAGCGGGGATCCGAGAGACCCAGTACTTC; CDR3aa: CASSFFLAGIRETQYF
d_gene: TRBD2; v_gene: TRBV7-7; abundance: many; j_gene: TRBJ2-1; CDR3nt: TGTGCCAGCAGCTCCGAGTGGGGGGGGAACAATGAGCAGTTCTTC; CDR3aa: CASSSEWGGNNEQFF
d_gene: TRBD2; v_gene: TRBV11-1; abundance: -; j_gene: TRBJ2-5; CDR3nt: TGTGCCAGCAGAGGCCACGGGAGGGAGACCCAGTACTTC; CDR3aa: CASRGHGRETQYF
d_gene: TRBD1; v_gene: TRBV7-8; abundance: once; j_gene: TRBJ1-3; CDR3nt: TGTGCCAGCAGCTTGTATGACAGGGTTTCTGGAAACACCATATATTTT; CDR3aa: CASSLYDRVSGNTIYF
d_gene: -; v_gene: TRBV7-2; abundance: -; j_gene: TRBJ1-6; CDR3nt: TGTGCCAGCAGCCTGGACAGACTAAACTATAATTCACCCCTCCACTTT; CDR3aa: CASSLDRLNYNSPLHF
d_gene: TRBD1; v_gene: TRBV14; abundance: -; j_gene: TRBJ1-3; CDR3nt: TGTGCCAGCAGCTGGGACAGGGGAAACACCATATATTTT; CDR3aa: CASSWDRGNTIYF
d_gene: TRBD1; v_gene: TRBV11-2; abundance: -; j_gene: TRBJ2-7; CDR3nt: TGTGCCAGCAGCCTCTGGGACAGGGGCGTTTATGAGCAGTACTTC; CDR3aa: CASSLWDRGVYEQYF
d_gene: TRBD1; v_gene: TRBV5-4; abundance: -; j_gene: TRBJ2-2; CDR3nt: TGTGCCAGCAGCCGGACAGGGGGCACCGGGGAGCTGTTTTTT; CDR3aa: CASSRTGGTGELFF
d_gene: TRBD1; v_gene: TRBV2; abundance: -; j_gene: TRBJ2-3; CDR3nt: TGTGCCAGCATGGGACAGGGAACAGATACGCAGTATTTT; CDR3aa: CASMGQGTDTQYF
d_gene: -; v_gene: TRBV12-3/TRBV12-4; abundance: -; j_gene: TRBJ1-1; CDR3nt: TGTGCCAGCAGTCCGTACTTGAACACTGAAGCTTTCTTT; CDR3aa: CASSPYLNTEAFF
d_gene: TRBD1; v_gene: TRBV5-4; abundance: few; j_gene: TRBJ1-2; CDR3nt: TGTGCCAGCAGCTTCGGGGACAGGGTAGGTGGCTACACCTTC; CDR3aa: CASSFGDRVGGYTF
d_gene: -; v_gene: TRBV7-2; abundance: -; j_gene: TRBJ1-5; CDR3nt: TGTGCCAGCAGCTTAGAGTCCGGGGTCAATCAGCCCCAGCATTTT; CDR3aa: CASSLESGVNQPQHF
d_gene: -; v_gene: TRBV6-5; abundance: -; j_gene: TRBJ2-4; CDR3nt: TGTGCCAGCAGTTACCCGATGGCGGCTGGCGGACTCTTC; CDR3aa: CASSYPMAAGGLF
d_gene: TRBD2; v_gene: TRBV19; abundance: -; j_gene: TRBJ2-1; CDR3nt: TGTGCCAGTAGCTTTAGCGGGGGGGTTAGTATCAATGAGCAGTTCTTC; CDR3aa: CASSFSGGVSINEQFF
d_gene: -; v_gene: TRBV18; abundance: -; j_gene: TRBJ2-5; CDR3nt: TGTGCCAGCTCACGGACAGTCCAAGAGACCCAGTACTTC; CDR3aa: CASSRTVQETQYF
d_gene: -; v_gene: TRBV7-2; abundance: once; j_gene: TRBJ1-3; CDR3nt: TGTGCCAGCAGCTTTGAGTCTGGAAACACCATATATTTT; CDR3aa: CASSFESGNTIYF
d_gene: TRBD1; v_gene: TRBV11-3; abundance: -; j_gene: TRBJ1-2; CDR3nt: TGTGCCAGCAGCTTAGGGACAGGTGATGGCTACACCTTC; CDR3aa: CASSLGTGDGYTF
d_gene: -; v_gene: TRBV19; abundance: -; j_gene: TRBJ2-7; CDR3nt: TGTGCCAGTAGTATAGGAGGCAAAGGGACTTACGAGCAGTACTTC; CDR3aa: CASSIGGKGTYEQYF
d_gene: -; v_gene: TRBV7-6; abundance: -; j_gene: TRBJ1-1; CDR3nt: TGTGCCAGCAGCTTATTCCTCACGGGGAGCACTGAAGCTTTCTTT; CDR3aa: CASSLFLTGSTEAFF
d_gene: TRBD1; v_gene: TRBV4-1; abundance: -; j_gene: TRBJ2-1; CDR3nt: TGCGCCAGCAGCCATGCCGACAGGGGGAGCTACAATGAGCAGTTCTTC; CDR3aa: CASSHADRGSYNEQFF
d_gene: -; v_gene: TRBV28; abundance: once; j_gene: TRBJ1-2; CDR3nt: TGTGCCAGCAGTTTGAGGTCGGTGCCCTATGGCTACACCTTC; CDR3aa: CASSLRSVPYGYTF
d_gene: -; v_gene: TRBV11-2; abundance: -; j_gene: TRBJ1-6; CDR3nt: TGTGCCAGCAGCTCCGACAGGAGAAATTCACCCCTCCACTTT; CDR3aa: CASSSDRRNSPLHF
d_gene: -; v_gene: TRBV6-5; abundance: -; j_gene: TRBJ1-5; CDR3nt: TGTGCCAGCAGTCCTGTGGCGGTCAGAGGTCAGCCCCAGCATTTT; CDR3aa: CASSPVAVRGQPQHF
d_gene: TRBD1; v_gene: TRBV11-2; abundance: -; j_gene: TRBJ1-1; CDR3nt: TGTGCCAGCAGCTTGGACAGGGGGCTAATGAAGAACACTGAAGCTTTCTTT; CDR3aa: CASSLDRGLMKNTEAFF
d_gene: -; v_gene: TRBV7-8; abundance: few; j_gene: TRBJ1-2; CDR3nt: TGTGCCAGCAGCTTCCAGGGTAACTATGGCTACACCTTC; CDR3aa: CASSFQGNYGYTF
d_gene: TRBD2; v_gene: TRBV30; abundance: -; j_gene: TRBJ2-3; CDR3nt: TGTGCCTGGAGTCCCGGGGGGGCGGCAGATACGCAGTATTTT; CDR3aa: CAWSPGGAADTQYF
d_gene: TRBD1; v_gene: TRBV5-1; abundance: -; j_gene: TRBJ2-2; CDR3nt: TGCGCCAGCAGCATGGGACAGGAAAACACCGGGGAGCTGTTTTTT; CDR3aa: CASSMGQENTGELFF
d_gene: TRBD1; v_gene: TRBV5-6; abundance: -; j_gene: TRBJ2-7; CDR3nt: TGTGCCAGCAGCTTGGTCGGACAGGGGGCTTGGGAGCAGTACTTC; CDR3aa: CASSLVGQGAWEQYF
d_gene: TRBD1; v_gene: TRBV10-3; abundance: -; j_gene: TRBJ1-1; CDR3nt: TGTGCCATCAGACACGCGAGGGACAGTGAAGCTTTCTTT; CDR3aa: CAIRHARDSEAFF
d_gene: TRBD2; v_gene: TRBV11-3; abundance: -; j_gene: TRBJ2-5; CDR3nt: TGTGCCAGCAGCTTTTCTAGCGGGGGACACCAAGAGACCCAGTACTTC; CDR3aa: CASSFSSGGHQETQYF